This TCR beta chain is drawn from a study of radiation and T cells in renal cell carcinoma (dated by TCRdb to about 2020). With respect to the entire study: Samples came from a clinical trial, in which primary renal cell carcinomas received 15 Gy stereotactic body radiation therapy followed by nephrectomy 4 weeks later. A total of 50 or so samples underwent TCR beta sequencing, made up of 25 or so tumors and approximately 27 peripheral blood samples. Across all 53 samples, 3.8 million or so unique CDR3 nucleotide sequences encoding 2,658,974 unique CDR3 amino acid sequences were identified. Study-wide findings and limitations: Top tumor clonotypes rose in blood from baseline to 2 weeks post-radiation, then contracted by 4 weeks, suggesting transient expansion of tumor-resident clones. Because pretreatment tumor biopsies were not available, the study could not determine whether clonotypes were already present within the tumor at baseline. Effects of radiation dose or scheduling on the TCR repertoire could not be addressed with the single-armed trial design. Dynamics of the blood repertoire were not tracked past 4 weeks after treatment.

The CDR3 sequence holds 16 residues, the cysteine and phenylalanine included. The retained sequence is limited to the CDR3, 48 bases, with the frame set at the first base. Explained via the paper, the time point label denotes: baseline pretreatment blood. The label giving this sample's treatment or condition can be read as: 15 Gy SBRT to primary tumor, nephrectomy 4 weeks later. To follow tumor-enriched clonotypes, peripheral blood was collected serially from radiation-treated patients at baseline and again at 2 weeks and 4 weeks after SBRT. All patients had renal cell carcinoma with clear cell pathology. Genomic DNA for TCR sequencing was prepared using the QIAamp DNA Blood Mini Kit (Qiagen). Only samples passing all quality control checks were included in the analyses. TCR beta libraries were generated from genomic DNA with the immunoSEQ kit, following the manufacturer's recommendations. For library preparation, a first multiplex PCR was performed with proprietary primers, followed by a second PCR in which unique barcodes were added, and bead cleanups were performed after each round. A positive control reaction and a negative control reaction, both provided in the kit, were run with every batch of samples. The final libraries were assessed on an Agilent 4200 TapeStation D1000 ScreenTape, pooled by volume, and quantified by qPCR. Sequencing was performed on an Illumina NextSeq500 with a MidOutput 150-cycle cartridge, and 156 Read1 and 15 Index1 cycles were run with kit custom primers. The pooled library was loaded at 0.95 to 1 pM with roughly 19% PhiX control spiked in. Under the source paper's analysis protocol: The vendor-processed data were analyzed in R, and a clonotype was defined as all T cells that share the same CDR3 nucleotide sequence. For clone abundance analyses, frequencies were normalized to the 10,000 most abundant clones per sample. Before analysis, public T cell clones were removed, and these numbered fewer than six per sample on average. A difference in abundance of at least 32-fold between compartments was used to define tumor-enriched and baseline blood-enriched clonotypes. A beta-binomial differential abundance model was used to identify clonotypes that expanded or contracted between blood time points. Tumor-blood repertoire similarity was measured with the Baroni-Urbani and Buser coefficient, and groups were compared using two-tailed Wilcoxon tests in R. The table was pulled from immuneACCESS by TCRdb, which kept in-frame rearrangements only. Such tables lose some clones; where checked, under half of the loss comes from unresolved V genes, and the rest has no known cause. V and J calls and clone size follow that table, whereas D and trimming were derived from the DNA. The sample records roughly 130,000 clones, nearly 90% of which are singletons. 12% of the sample comes from the top ten.

Remarks on this clone: No cognate antigen has been identified for it. No qualities accompany the bases; no much larger clone lies one base away.

The V and J genes are TRBV21-1 and TRBJ2-2; the table's D gene call, TRBD1, was not cross checked with the DNA. TRBV21-1 is reported as a pseudogene. This specimen was blood, taken from a patient whose treatment included radiotherapy and nephrectomy. This clonotype was sampled from a woman aged 45-59 years with renal cell carcinoma. CDR3 reads: CASSKEGDRKTGELFF. DNA sequence: TGTGCCAGCAGCAAAGAGGGGGACAGGAAGACCGGGGAGCTGTTTTTT.